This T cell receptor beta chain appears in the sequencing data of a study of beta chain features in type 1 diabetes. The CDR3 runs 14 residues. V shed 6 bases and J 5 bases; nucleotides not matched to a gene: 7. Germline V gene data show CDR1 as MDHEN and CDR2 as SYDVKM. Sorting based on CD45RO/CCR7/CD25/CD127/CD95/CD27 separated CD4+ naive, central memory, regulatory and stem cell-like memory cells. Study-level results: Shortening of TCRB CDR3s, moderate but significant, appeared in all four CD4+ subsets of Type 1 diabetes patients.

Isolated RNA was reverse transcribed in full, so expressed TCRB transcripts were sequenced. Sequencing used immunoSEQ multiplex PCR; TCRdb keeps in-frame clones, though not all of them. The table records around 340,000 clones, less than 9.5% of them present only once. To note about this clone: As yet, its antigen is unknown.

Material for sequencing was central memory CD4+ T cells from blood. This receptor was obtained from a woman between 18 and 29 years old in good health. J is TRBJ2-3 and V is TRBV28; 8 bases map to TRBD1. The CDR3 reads CASRPGQVGDTQYF. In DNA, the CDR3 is TGTGCCAGCAGACCGGGACAGGTGGGAGATACGCAGTATTTT.